The table lists the clone carrying this T cell receptor beta chain with many counts. Its cognate antigen is unknown. These data belong to a study of early T cells in non-severe SARS-CoV-2 infection. Study summary: With bulk RNA from unsorted whole blood as input, sequencing yielded unpaired chains.

Tagging with unique molecular identifiers was applied to individual cDNA molecules. TCRdb ran MiXCR on the 5' RACE reads and lists one entry per CDR3 protein. Of about 39,000 distinct CDR3 sequences detected, approximately 6% appear once; the ten largest clones hold 4% to 4.5%. CDR1 is SGHAT and CDR2 is FQNNGV in the germline V gene. Unmatched junction bases numbered 10, after V lost 1 base and J lost 1 base. This CDR3 has 18 amino acids. Study-wide findings and caveats: VDJdb-based annotation leaned toward anti-spike CD8 responses and missed private and CD4 specificities.

Sequences were derived from whole blood, sampled at baseline. The chain joins TRBV11-2 to TRBJ2-1; 7 nucleotides align to TRBD1. This sequence originates from an adult who was a healthcare worker with PCR-confirmed SARS-CoV-2 infection or an uninfected control (not recorded which). The CDR3 here is CASSLGSPRGQSYNEQFF. In nucleotides, the CDR3 is TGTGCCAGCAGCTTAGGGTCGCCGAGGGGACAGTCCTACAATGAGCAGTTCTTC.